Given below is one TCR beta chain in context. Its antigen is still unknown. One base away there is no much larger clone; base qualities are not given. These data are taken from a study of T cell changes during pregnancy in multiple sclerosis (dated by TCRdb to the late 2010s). As for the study more broadly: In women with multiple sclerosis, the researchers looked at how the T cell repertoire shifted as pregnancy progressed.

Library construction relied on the immunoSEQ multiplex PCR assay. In TCRdb, the immuneACCESS table is reduced to in-frame sequences with V and J assigned. These tables do not hold every clone; where another copy was compared, an unresolved V gene accounts for under half, and the others remain unexplained. Within this sample are over 45,000 clones, with less than 95% of them counted one time only. The ten top clones hold less than 2.5% of the sample. The V end gives up 6 bases and the J end 3 bases, leaving 11 bases in the junction not matched to a gene. From the cysteine through the phenylalanine, the CDR3 covers 15 amino acids. Solely the CDR3 DNA is kept, with 45 bases framed from the first base. As encoded in the germline V gene, CDR1 is MNHEY while CDR2 is SVGAGI.

The rearrangement joined TRBV6-5 to TRBJ2-7; 7 central nucleotides agree with TRBD2. The source was peripheral blood, collected in the first trimester of pregnancy. The receptor was isolated from a female donor in good health, enrolled as a control in a pregnancy study. The CDR3 protein sequence reads: CASRGPTGTNYEQYF. Here is the DNA: TGTGCCAGCAGGGGACCAACCGGGACTAACTACGAGCAGTACTTC.